This paragraph covers one T cell receptor (beta chain) sequence. Its antigen remains unknown. Measured with immunoSEQ multiplex PCR; TCRdb has only the in-frame clones, and not every one. The sample has 55,000 to 80,000 clones; roughly 78% are singletons. Chemo-refractory metastatic non-small-cell lung cancer patients received focal radiation with ipilimumab CTLA-4 blockade. This specimen belongs to a study of radiotherapy plus CTLA-4 blockade in lung cancer. Broader study findings: Blood saw expansion of tumor-derived TCR clones after radiotherapy plus ipilimumab.

Trimming took 7 bases from V and 6 from J; bases not matched to a gene: 5. This CDR3 is built from 11 residues. Germline V CDR1 and CDR2: SQVTM, ANQGSEA. V usage is TRBV29-1 and J usage is TRBJ1-2; TRBD1 matches at 7 bases. The sample in question was peripheral blood, obtained from a patient treated with radiotherapy plus ipilimumab. This receptor was obtained from a human donor with non-small cell lung cancer who had a complete response to radiotherapy plus ipilimumab. CDR3 loop: CSAQGLDGYTF. The CDR3 nucleotides read TGCAGCGCACAGGGGTTAGATGGCTACACCTTC.